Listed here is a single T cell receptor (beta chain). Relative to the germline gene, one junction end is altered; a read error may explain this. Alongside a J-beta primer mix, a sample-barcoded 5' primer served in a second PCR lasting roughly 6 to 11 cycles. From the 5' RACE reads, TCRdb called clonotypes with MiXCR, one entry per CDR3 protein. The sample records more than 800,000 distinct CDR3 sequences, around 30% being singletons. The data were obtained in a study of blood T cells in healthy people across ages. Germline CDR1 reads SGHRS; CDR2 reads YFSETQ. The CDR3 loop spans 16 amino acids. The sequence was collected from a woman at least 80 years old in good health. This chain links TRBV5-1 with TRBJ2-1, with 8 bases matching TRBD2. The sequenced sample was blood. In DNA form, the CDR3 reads TGCGCCAGCAGCCTGGGTGCGGGGGGTTCCTACAATGAGCTGTACTTC. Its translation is CASSLGAGGSYNELYF.